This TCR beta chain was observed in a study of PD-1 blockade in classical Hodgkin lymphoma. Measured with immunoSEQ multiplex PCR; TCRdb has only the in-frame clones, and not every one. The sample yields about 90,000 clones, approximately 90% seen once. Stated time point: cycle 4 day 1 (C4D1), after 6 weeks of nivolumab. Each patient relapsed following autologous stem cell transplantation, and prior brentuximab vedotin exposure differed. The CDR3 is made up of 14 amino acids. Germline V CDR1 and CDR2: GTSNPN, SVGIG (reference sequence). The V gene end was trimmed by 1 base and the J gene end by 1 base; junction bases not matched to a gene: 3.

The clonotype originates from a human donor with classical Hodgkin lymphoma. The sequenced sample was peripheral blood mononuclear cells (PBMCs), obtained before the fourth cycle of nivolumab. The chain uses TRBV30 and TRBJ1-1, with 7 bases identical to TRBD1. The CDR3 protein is CAWSADRANTEAFF. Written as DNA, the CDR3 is TGTGCCTGGAGTGCCGACAGGGCGAACACTGAAGCTTTCTTT.